Shown below are 13 T cell receptor beta chains from a single sample sequenced in a study of blood T cell repertoires in COVID-19. Some clones are missing from TCRdb's copy, which holds only in-frame ones; the method was immunoSEQ multiplex PCR. Seen here are 81,000 or so clones, around four fifths observed once, and the top ten hold 10% to 15%. The specimen sequenced was peripheral blood. All receptors come from a woman in her 70s with active or convalescent COVID-19.

The chain joins TRBV19 to TRBJ2-3, with TRBD2 matching 9 bases. Germline-derived CDR1 and CDR2 are LNHDA and SQIVND (reference sequence). The CDR3 sequence is 16 residues long. V shed 2 bases and J 4 bases; nucleotides not matched to a gene: 7. The CDR3 loop reads CASSIIGGGAPDTQYF. The CDR3 nucleotides are TGTGCCAGTAGTATAATTGGCGGGGGGGCCCCAGATACGCAGTATTTT. Combining the CDR3 with reference TRBV19 and TRBJ2-3 gives the whole variable domain DGGITQSPKYLFRKEGQNVTLSCEQNLNHDAMYWYRQDPGQGLRLIYYSQIVNDFQKGDIAEGYSVSREKKESFPLTVTSAQKNPTAFYLCASSIIGGGAPDTQYFGPGTRLTVL.

The chain recombines TRBV6-6 with TRBJ1-1; D remains unclear. V shed 0 bases and J shed 8 bases, with 7 bases lying between them. Germline assignment: CDR1 MNHNY and CDR2 SVGAGI (reference sequence). CDR3 size: 12 residues. The CDR3 region has the DNA TGTGCCAGCAGTTACTCGGTTCGGGAAGCTTTCTTT. Translation: CASSYSVREAFF.

V gene TRBV11-2 combines with J gene TRBJ2-1; 8 nucleotides agree with TRBD2. Germline CDR1 is SGHAT and CDR2 is FQNNGV. The CDR3 totals 18 residues. V gave up 4 bases and J gave up 0 bases; unmatched junction bases: 11. CDR3 loop: CASSSTRGGGSSYNEQFF. The DNA of the CDR3 is TGTGCCAGCAGCTCAACACGGGGCGGGGGGTCCTCCTACAATGAGCAGTTCTTC. Supplemented by reference TRBV11-2 and TRBJ2-1, the full variable domain reads EAGVAQSPRYKIIEKRQSVAFWCNPISGHATLYWYQQILGQGPKLLIQFQNNGVVDDSQLPKDRFSAERLKGVDSTLKIQPAKLEDSAVYLCASSSTRGGGSSYNEQFFGPGTRLTVL.

This clone turned up a few times. The chain employs TRBV7-2 and TRBJ2-7; 10 positions agree with TRBD1. The CDR3 is 14 residues long. The germline gives CDR1 SGHTA, CDR2 FQGNSA. V was clipped by 4 bases and J by 7 bases; unmatched bases: 7. The CDR3 sequence: CASSSGQGSWEQYF. The DNA of the CDR3 is TGTGCCAGCAGCTCGGGACAGGGGAGTTGGGAGCAGTACTTC.

This rearrangement joins TRBV28 to TRBJ1-6, with 7 positions matching TRBD1. Per germline, CDR1 MDHEN and CDR2 SYDVKM. After removal of 8 bases from V and 14 bases from J, the junction contained 6 bases not matched to a gene. The CDR3 is made up of 11 amino acids. The CDR3 bases are TGTGCCAGCGGGGACAGCCGGTCCCTCCACTTT. Encoded protein: CASGDSRSLHF.

This clone was detected once. This CDR3 reads CASTTTDPYEQYF. In DNA form, the CDR3 reads TGTGCCAGCACCACGACAGACCCCTACGAGCAGTACTTC. The V call is TRBV28, the J call TRBJ2-7, with TRBD1 as a possible D gene (5 bases). V lost 7 bases to trimming and J lost 2 bases, with 12 bases between them. The CDR3 is made up of 13 amino acids. The germline gives CDR1 MDHEN, CDR2 SYDVKM.

The chain employs TRBV7-9 and TRBJ1-4; TRBD1 is a possible D gene (6 bases). Looked up from germline, CDR1 is SEHNR and CDR2 is FQNEAQ (reference sequence). V was trimmed by 5 bases and J by 0 bases, leaving 7 bases between them. The CDR3 totals 14 residues. The CDR3 DNA follows: TGTGCCAGCAGCAGACAGGCAACTAATGAAAAACTGTTTTTT. It encodes CASSRQATNEKLFF.

This sequence joins TRBV28 and TRBJ2-5, with 8 bases lining up with TRBD1. V lost 6 bases and J lost 4; bases outside the gene matches: 13. Germline V gene data show CDR1 as MDHEN and CDR2 as SYDVKM. The CDR3 covers 16 residues. The CDR3 loop reads CASRSSGTGHLETQYF. The CDR3 bases are TGTGCCAGCAGATCCTCCGGGACAGGTCACTTAGAGACCCAGTACTTC.

The V call is TRBV7-2, the J call TRBJ2-4, with D uncertain. Trimming took off 2 bases at V and 0 bases at J, with 11 bases between the two ends. The CDR3 has 16 residues. Looked up from germline, CDR1 is SGHTA and CDR2 is FQGNSA. CDR3 DNA: TGTGCCAGCAGCTTAATGGCCATGGTAGCCAAAAACATTCAGTACTTC. This gives the protein CASSLMAMVAKNIQYF.

This chain links TRBV6-4 with TRBJ2-3, with D possibly being TRBD2 (5 bases). V was shortened by 10 bases and J by 5 bases, with 10 bases between the two germline ends. The germline V gene encodes CDR1 MRHNA and CDR2 SNTAGT. The length of the CDR3 is 11 residues. The CDR3 loop reads CATSAGDTQYF. CDR3 DNA: TGTGCCACCTCCGCGGGAGATACGCAGTATTTT.

V and J are TRBV6-6 and TRBJ1-2; no firm D call. V was pared by 2 bases and J by 3 bases, with 13 bases between. The germline gives CDR1 MNHNY, CDR2 SVGAGI (reference sequence). This CDR3 is built from 15 residues. The CDR3 region is CASSYPQQQDYGYTF. The CDR3 DNA follows: TGTGCCAGCAGTTACCCCCAACAGCAAGACTATGGCTACACCTTC.

This chain uses TRBV3-1 (or the pseudogene TRBV3-2) with TRBJ1-5; D is ambiguous. The CDR3 extends over 13 amino acids. V was pared by 2 bases and J by 5 bases, with 7 bases between. Germline CDR1 is LGHDT and CDR2 is YNNKEL (reference sequence). CDR3 protein: CASSQKQHQPQHF. The CDR3 region has the DNA TGTGCCAGCAGCCAAAAACAGCATCAGCCCCAGCATTTT.

The rearrangement uses TRBV6-2 or TRBV6-3 and TRBJ2-2; 12 bases are a match to TRBD2. Germline CDR1 and CDR2: MNHEY and SVGEGT. Trimming at V came to 0 bases and at J to 4 bases, leaving 6 bases not matched to a gene. The CDR3 runs 18 residues. The CDR3 DNA is TGTGCCAGCAGTTACTCCGGACTAGCGGGGAGGCCCACCGGGGAGCTGTTTTTT. Encoded protein: CASSYSGLAGRPTGELFF.